The next 24 T cell receptor beta chains were all read from a single sample in a study of Ad26.COV2.S vaccination and SARS-CoV-2 variants. Data came from immunoSEQ multiplex PCR; TCRdb stores just in-frame clones and leaves some out. The sample holds 440,000 or so clones, 89% seen once. Regarding treatment: 15 to 20 received Ad26.COV2.S at low or high dose, single or two shots; roughly five received placebo; per-sample allocation not given. The investigators took samples on day 63 after the first vaccine or placebo injection. Sequenced here: peripheral blood, sampled in a trial of Ad26.COV2.S vaccine versus placebo. All receptors derive from a person aged 18-60 years who received the Ad26.COV2.S COVID-19 vaccine or a placebo.

The genes are TRBV6-1 and TRBJ2-7, with 9 bases fitting TRBD1. Trimming cost V 2 bases and J 6 bases; bases outside gene matches: 8. CDR1 is MNHNS, CDR2 SASEGT, per germline. The CDR3 sequence is 15 residues long. This chain's CDR3 is CASSEPGTGMSEQYF. The CDR3 DNA reads TGTGCCAGCAGTGAACCCGGGACAGGGATGAGCGAGCAGTACTTC.

The rearrangement uses TRBV5-6 and TRBJ1-1; D is ambiguous. Germline loops: CDR1 SGHDT, CDR2 YYEEEE. There are 13 residues in the CDR3. Deletions cut 4 bases from V and 4 bases from J, with 11 bases between. This chain's CDR3 is CASSIPSTTEAFF. The CDR3, as DNA: TGTGCCAGCAGCATCCCAAGTACCACTGAAGCTTTCTTT.

The chain is built from TRBV2 and TRBJ1-2, with D hard to call. The V end was cut by 7 bases, the J end by 2 bases, with 14 bases between. The CDR3 is 14 amino acids. The germline gives CDR1 SNHLY, CDR2 FYNNEI. CDR3 in amino acids: CASKTSIGNYGYTF. For the CDR3, the DNA is TGTGCCAGCAAGACGAGCATAGGGAACTATGGCTACACCTTC.

This chain connects TRBV6-5 to TRBJ2-1, with 7 bases identical to TRBD1. V lost 4 bases to trimming and J lost 1 base; unmatched junction nucleotides: 7. This CDR3 has 16 amino acids. Germline lookup yields CDR1 MNHEY and CDR2 SVGAGI. The chain's CDR3 is CASSSPPGQSYNEQFF. The CDR3 DNA follows: TGTGCCAGCAGTTCTCCTCCGGGACAGTCCTACAATGAGCAGTTCTTC.

The rearrangement links TRBV6-2 or TRBV6-3 to TRBJ1-1; D is undetermined. Trimming took off 4 bases at V and 8 bases at J, with 11 bases between the two ends. There are 12 residues in the CDR3. The V gene's germline CDR1 is MNHEY and CDR2 SVGEGT. This CDR3 is CASSFGNREAFF. The CDR3 DNA reads TGTGCCAGCAGTTTTGGGAACCGCGAAGCTTTCTTT.

V usage is TRBV2 and J usage is TRBJ2-2, with 7 bases lining up with TRBD1. With V trimmed by 4 bases and J by 8 bases, 7 bases remained unmatched. The germline CDR1 and CDR2 sequences are SNHLY and FYNNEI. The CDR3 totals 14 residues. The CDR3 loop is CASSGRQGEGELFF. In DNA form, the CDR3 reads TGTGCCAGCAGTGGTCGACAGGGTGAGGGGGAGCTGTTTTTT.

This chain joins TRBV24-1 and TRBJ2-1; 12 nucleotides match TRBD1. CDR1 is KGHDR, CDR2 SFDVKD, per germline. The V and J ends lost 3 bases and 8 bases, in that order; junction bases with no gene match: 10. This CDR3 contains 17 residues. CDR3 protein: CATSDAGTGGRRDEQFF. CDR3 DNA sequence: TGTGCCACCAGTGATGCCGGGACAGGGGGCCGGCGGGATGAGCAGTTCTTC.

The chain combines TRBV11-2 with TRBJ2-6; D might be TRBD1 (6 bases). Trimming took 8 bases from V and 0 from J, leaving 14 bases between them. Germline lookup yields CDR1 SGHAT and CDR2 FQNNGV. The CDR3 loop spans 16 amino acids. This CDR3 reads CASCRDTRSGANVLTF. CDR3 bases: TGTGCCAGCTGTCGGGACACCCGCTCTGGGGCCAACGTCCTGACTTTC.

This rearrangement joins TRBV7-6 to TRBJ1-5; TRBD1 matches at 9 bases. Unmatched junction bases numbered 4, after V lost 3 bases and J lost 4 bases. CDR1 SGHVS and CDR2 FNYEAQ come from the germline V gene. The CDR3 extends over 15 amino acids. CDR3 in amino acids: CASSLTGGGNQPQHF. The CDR3 DNA reads as TGTGCCAGCAGCTTGACAGGGGGGGGAAATCAGCCCCAGCATTTT.

The V and J genes are TRBV6-5 and TRBJ1-5, with a possible D match to TRBD1 (6 bases). Trimming pared 8 bases from V and 7 bases from J, leaving 15 bases between. The germline V gene encodes CDR1 MNHEY and CDR2 SVGAGI. This CDR3 contains 13 residues. For the CDR3, the DNA is TGTGCCAGCGGAGACAGGTCTGAACAGCCCCAGCATTTT. Residues: CASGDRSEQPQHF.

The chain is built from TRBV19 and TRBJ1-5; 12 nucleotides align to TRBD1. Germline values: CDR1 LNHDA, CDR2 SQIVND (reference sequence). This CDR3 contains 17 residues. After removal of 3 bases from V and 4 bases from J, the junction contained 7 bases not matched to a gene. The CDR3 coding sequence is TGTGCCAGTAGTATCCAGGGACAGGGGGCCAGTAATCAGCCCCAGCATTTT. Its protein product is CASSIQGQGASNQPQHF. Variable domain in full (rest from reference TRBV19 and TRBJ1-5): DGGITQSPKYLFRKEGQNVTLSCEQNLNHDAMYWYRQDPGQGLRLIYYSQIVNDFQKGDIAEGYSVSREKKESFPLTVTSAQKNPTAFYLCASSIQGQGASNQPQHFGDGTRLSIL.

This chain connects TRBV19 to TRBJ2-6; possibly TRBD2 for D (5 bases). Germline-derived CDR1 and CDR2 are LNHDA and SQIVND (reference sequence). The V gene lost 1 base and the J gene lost 1 base, with 14 bases spanning the gap. The CDR3 runs to 18 residues. This CDR3 is CASSIGFGVASGANVLTF. The CDR3 region has the DNA TGTGCCAGTAGTATAGGGTTCGGGGTGGCTTCTGGGGCCAACGTCCTGACTTTC.

V gene TRBV5-1 combines with J gene TRBJ2-4; D is possibly TRBD1 (6 bases). This CDR3 spans 17 amino acids. V was shortened by 3 bases and J by 0 bases, with 16 bases between the two germline ends. Per the germline V gene, CDR1 is SGHRS and CDR2 is YFSETQ. The CDR3 nucleotides are TGCGCCAGCAGCTACTGGCCCGGACAGCTAGCCAAAAACATTCAGTACTTC. Its translation: CASSYWPGQLAKNIQYF. Full variable domain (missing parts from reference TRBV5-1 and TRBJ2-4): KAGVTQTPRYLIKTRGQQVTLSCSPISGHRSVSWYQQTPGQGLQFLFEYFSETQRNKGNFPGRFSGRQFSNSRSEMNVSTLELGDSALYLCASSYWPGQLAKNIQYFGAGTRLSVL.

The chain couples TRBV5-1 to TRBJ2-5; D might be TRBD1 or TRBD2, each matching 6 bases. V was pared by 4 bases and J by 2 bases, with 21 bases between. CDR3 length: 17 amino acids. Germline V gene data show CDR1 as SGHRS and CDR2 as YFSETQ. The DNA of the CDR3 is TGCGCCAGCAGCAAGCAGATTATAGGGGGGACACAAGAGACCCAGTACTTC. As protein: CASSKQIIGGTQETQYF.

V and J are TRBV19 and TRBJ1-3; D gene ambiguous. Germline-derived CDR1 and CDR2 are LNHDA and SQIVND (reference sequence). Trimming removed 5 bases at V and 1 base at J, with 9 bases between. This CDR3 comprises 14 residues. This CDR3 reads CASSLEASGNTIYF. The CDR3, as DNA: TGTGCCAGTAGTCTGGAGGCTTCTGGAAACACCATATATTTT.

This rearrangement joins TRBV29-1 to TRBJ2-1; 12 nucleotides line up with TRBD1. Germline loops: CDR1 SQVTM, CDR2 ANQGSEA. This CDR3 spans 14 amino acids. J lost 9 bases, V lost 4 bases, and 7 bases had no gene match. CDR3 region: CSVVTGTGGFEQFF. The CDR3 DNA sequence: TGCAGCGTTGTGACTGGGACAGGGGGCTTTGAGCAGTTCTTC.

V gene TRBV18 combines with J gene TRBJ2-7; 10 bases align to TRBD1. The CDR3 has 14 residues. CDR1 is KGHSH and CDR2 is LQKENI in the germline V gene. V lost 2 bases to trimming and J lost 4 bases; unmatched junction nucleotides: 2. CDR3 region: CASSPGQGVYEQYF. In nucleotides, the CDR3 is TGTGCCAGCTCACCAGGACAGGGGGTGTACGAGCAGTACTTC.

Of note for this clone: Other nucleotide sequences in the sample specify the same CDR3. The chain links TRBV18 to TRBJ2-1; TRBD1 matches at 9 bases. CDR1 KGHSH and CDR2 LQKENI come from the germline V gene. The junction had 1 base not matched to a gene; V was cut back by 3 bases and J by 1 base. CDR3 length: 15 residues. CDR3 coding DNA: TGTGCCAGCTCACCGGGACAGGGATCCTACAATGAGCAGTTCTTC. It yields the protein CASSPGQGSYNEQFF.

V gene TRBV30 combines with J gene TRBJ1-2; possible D gene TRBD1, 6 bases. This CDR3 has 14 residues. Germline values: CDR1 GTSNPN, CDR2 SVGIG (reference sequence). Between the trimmed V and J ends, which lost 3 bases and 5 bases, there was a span of 16 bases. CDR3 bases: TGTGCCTGGAGACTGGAACAGGGTGGTTATGGCTACACCTTC. Translating it yields CAWRLEQGGYGYTF. Full variable domain (rest looked up from reference TRBV30 and TRBJ1-2): SQTIHQWPATLVQPVGSPLSLECTVEGTSNPNLYWYRQAAGRGLQLLFYSVGIGQISSEVPQNLSASRPQDRQFILSSKKLLLSDSGFYLCAWRLEQGGYGYTFGSGTRLTVV.

The V call is TRBV5-1, the J call TRBJ2-7; 10 bases match TRBD2. Trimming removed 0 bases from V and 3 bases from J; junction bases left unmatched: 3. CDR3 length equals 15 residues. Germline CDR1 and CDR2: SGHRS and YFSETQ. The CDR3, as DNA: TGCGCCAGCAGCTTGGGGACTAGCGGTGTCTACGAGCAGTACTTC. Translating it yields CASSLGTSGVYEQYF.

The chain uses TRBV29-1 and TRBJ2-5; D call uncertain. The germline CDR1 and CDR2 sequences are SQVTM and ANQGSEA. Between the trimmed V and J ends, which lost 4 bases and 2 bases, there was a span of 11 bases. The CDR3 runs 13 residues. The CDR3 DNA is TGCAGCGTTGCGCGAGCCATACAAGAGACCCAGTACTTC. This codes for CSVARAIQETQYF.

The CDR3 region is CASSLQFSNYGYTF. In nucleotides, the CDR3 is TGTGCCAGCAGCTTACAGTTTTCAAACTATGGCTACACCTTC. The chain links TRBV6-5 to TRBJ1-2; D unresolved. Germline V gene lookup returns CDR1 MNHEY and CDR2 SVGAGI. The V and J ends lost 6 bases and 2 bases respectively, with 13 bases between them. The CDR3 consists of 14 residues.

The chain joins TRBV28 to TRBJ1-5; 8 bases match TRBD1. Germline V lookup: CDR1 MDHEN, CDR2 SYDVKM. The junction had 4 bases not matched to a gene; V was cut back by 8 bases and J by 1 base. The CDR3 is made up of 14 amino acids. CDR3 amino acids: CASRQGLSNQPQHF. The DNA of the CDR3 is TGTGCCAGCCGACAGGGGTTGAGCAATCAGCCCCAGCATTTT.

The chain links TRBV7-2 to TRBJ1-3, with a possible D match to TRBD1 (5 bases). This CDR3 has 17 amino acids. V lost 4 bases to trimming and J lost 0 bases, with 16 bases between them. From germline, CDR1 is SGHTA and CDR2 FQGNSA. The CDR3 loop is CASSSPGGGSSGNTIYF. The CDR3 region has the DNA TGTGCCAGCAGCTCCCCTGGGGGGGGGAGCTCTGGAAACACCATATATTTT.